The rows below give T cell receptor beta chains drawn from one sample of a study of shared clonotypes between healthy human individuals. Assay used: immunoSEQ multiplex PCR; TCRdb lists only in-frame clones, some missing. In the table there are over a million clones, around 78% of which are singletons. Sequencing used memory CD4+ T cells from PBMCs. The receptors here all came from a man between 18 and 35 years old in good health. Some clones in this sample may be carry-over from other donors' samples. The CDR3 runs from the conserved cysteine through the conserved F or W. The order of the fields is V gene, J gene, D gene, clone size, CDR3 DNA, CDR3 protein. D genes are given only for firm matches. Rows may omit the clone size; those that give it use once, few, many or a size class.

v_call: TRBV5-1
j_call: TRBJ2-1
d_call: TRBD2
clone_size: -
cdr3_nt: TGCGCCAGCAGCTTGGTACGGAGCGGGGACAATGAGCAGTTCTTC
cdr3_aa: CASSLVRSGDNEQFF

v_call: TRBV19
j_call: TRBJ2-6
d_call: TRBD1
clone_size: -
cdr3_nt: TGTGCCAGTGCCTTGTGGACAGGGGATGGGGCCAACGTCCTGACTTTC
cdr3_aa: CASALWTGDGANVLTF

v_call: TRBV5-1
j_call: TRBJ2-1
d_call: -
clone_size: once
cdr3_nt: TGCGCCAGCAGCTTGGAGGAGACAGCTCCCTACAATGAGCAGTTCTTC
cdr3_aa: CASSLEETAPYNEQFF

v_call: TRBV5-1
j_call: TRBJ2-2
d_call: TRBD1
clone_size: -
cdr3_nt: TGCGCCAGCAGCCGCGGGACAGGGCTCGTCACCGGGGAGCTGTTTTTT
cdr3_aa: CASSRGTGLVTGELFF

v_call: TRBV6-5
j_call: TRBJ1-1
d_call: -
clone_size: -
cdr3_nt: TGTGCCAGCAGTTACTCGGGCTGGAGAAACACTGAAGCTTTCTTT
cdr3_aa: CASSYSGWRNTEAFF

v_call: TRBV30
j_call: TRBJ2-1
d_call: TRBD2
clone_size: few
cdr3_nt: TGTGCCTGGACTAGCGGGAGGGCATCCTACAATGAGCAGTTCTTC
cdr3_aa: CAWTSGRASYNEQFF

v_call: TRBV5-1
j_call: TRBJ1-5
d_call: -
clone_size: once
cdr3_nt: TGCGCCAGCAGCCCAGGCGACAGAAGCAATCAGCCCCAGCATTTT
cdr3_aa: CASSPGDRSNQPQHF

v_call: TRBV27
j_call: TRBJ1-5
d_call: -
clone_size: -
cdr3_nt: TGTGCCAGCAGTCCGTTAGGACAGCCCCAGCATTTT
cdr3_aa: CASSPLGQPQHF

v_call: TRBV19
j_call: TRBJ1-2
d_call: -
clone_size: -
cdr3_nt: TGTGCCAGCCTGAGAAGGACGATGGGTAACTATGGCTACACCTTC
cdr3_aa: CASLRRTMGNYGYTF

v_call: TRBV27
j_call: TRBJ2-1
d_call: -
clone_size: -
cdr3_nt: TGTGCCAGCAACACGGGACTTACCACCCCCAATGAGCAGTTCTTC
cdr3_aa: CASNTGLTTPNEQFF

v_call: TRBV11-2
j_call: TRBJ1-1
d_call: TRBD1
clone_size: -
cdr3_nt: TGTGCCAGCAGCTTGGGCAGGGGGAGTATGAACACTGAAGCTTTCTTT
cdr3_aa: CASSLGRGSMNTEAFF

v_call: TRBV27
j_call: TRBJ2-2
d_call: -
clone_size: -
cdr3_nt: TGTGCCAGCGGTGGTACGGCTCTGGGGACCGGGGAGCTGTTTTTT
cdr3_aa: CASGGTALGTGELFF

v_call: TRBV30
j_call: TRBJ1-2
d_call: -
clone_size: many
cdr3_nt: TGTGCCTGGACCCAGGACAGTAGCTACACCTTC
cdr3_aa: CAWTQDSSYTF

v_call: TRBV7-2
j_call: TRBJ2-7
d_call: -
clone_size: -
cdr3_nt: TGTGCCAGCAGCGTAGCGGCTAGCGCACGGGGCGAGCAGTACTTC
cdr3_aa: CASSVAASARGEQYF

v_call: TRBV5-4
j_call: TRBJ2-5
d_call: TRBD2
clone_size: -
cdr3_nt: TGTGCCAGCAGCCCGACTGGTGGGGCTAGCGGGAGTGGGACCCAGTACTTC
cdr3_aa: CASSPTGGASGSGTQYF